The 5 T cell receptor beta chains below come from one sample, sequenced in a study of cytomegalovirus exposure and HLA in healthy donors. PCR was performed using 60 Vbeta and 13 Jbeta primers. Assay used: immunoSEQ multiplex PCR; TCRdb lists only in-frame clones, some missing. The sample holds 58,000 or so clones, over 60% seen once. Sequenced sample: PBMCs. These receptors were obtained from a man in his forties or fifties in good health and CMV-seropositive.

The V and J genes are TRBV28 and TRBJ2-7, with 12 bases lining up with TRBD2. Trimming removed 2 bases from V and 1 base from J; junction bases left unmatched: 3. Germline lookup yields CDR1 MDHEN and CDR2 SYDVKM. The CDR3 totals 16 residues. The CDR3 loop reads CASSLPSGRVSYEQYF. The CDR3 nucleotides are TGTGCCAGCAGTTTACCTAGCGGGAGGGTGTCCTACGAGCAGTACTTC.

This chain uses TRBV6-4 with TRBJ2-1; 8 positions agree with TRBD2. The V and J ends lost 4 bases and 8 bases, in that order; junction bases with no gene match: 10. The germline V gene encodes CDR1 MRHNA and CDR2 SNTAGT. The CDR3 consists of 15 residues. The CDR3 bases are TGTGCCAGCAGTGTTACCGGGACTAGGGTCCATGAGCAGTTCTTC. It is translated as CASSVTGTRVHEQFF.

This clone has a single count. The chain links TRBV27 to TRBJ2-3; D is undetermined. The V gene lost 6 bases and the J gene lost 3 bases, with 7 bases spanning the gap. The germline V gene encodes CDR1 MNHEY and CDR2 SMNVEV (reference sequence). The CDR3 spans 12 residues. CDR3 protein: CASSQRTDTQYF. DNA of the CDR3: TGTGCCAGCAGCCAACGGACAGATACGCAGTATTTT.

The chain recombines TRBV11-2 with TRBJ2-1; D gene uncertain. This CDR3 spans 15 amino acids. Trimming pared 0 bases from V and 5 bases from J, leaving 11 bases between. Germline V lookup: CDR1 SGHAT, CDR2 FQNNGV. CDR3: CASSLDSVGDNEQFF. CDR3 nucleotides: TGTGCCAGCAGCTTAGATTCGGTCGGAGACAATGAGCAGTTCTTC.

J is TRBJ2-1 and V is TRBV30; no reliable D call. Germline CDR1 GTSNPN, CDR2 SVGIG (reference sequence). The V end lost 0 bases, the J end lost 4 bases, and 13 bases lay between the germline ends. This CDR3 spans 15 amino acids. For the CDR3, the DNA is TGTGCCTGGAGTGTAGTGGAACTACGGTACAATGAGCAGTTCTTC. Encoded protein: CAWSVVELRYNEQFF. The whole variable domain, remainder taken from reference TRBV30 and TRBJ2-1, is SQTIHQWPATLVQPVGSPLSLECTVEGTSNPNLYWYRQAAGRGLQLLFYSVGIGQISSEVPQNLSASRPQDRQFILSSKKLLLSDSGFYLCAWSVVELRYNEQFFGPGTRLTVL.